The next 12 T cell receptor beta chains were all read from a single sample in a study of PD-1 blockade in classical Hodgkin lymphoma (dated by TCRdb to 2018 to 2020). Library creation used the immunoSEQ multiplex PCR assay. TCRdb took over this immuneACCESS table, retaining in-frame rearrangements with V and J assigned. Such tables are incomplete; in checked studies, under half of the missing clones stem from an unresolved V gene, and the remainder is unexplained. In this sample the table shows over 60,000 clones, about 89% of which occur a single time. The top ten hold around a tenth of the sample. What the time point label conveys for this sample: cycle 4 day 1 (C4D1), after more than five weeks of nivolumab. Every trial patient had relapsed after autologous stem cell transplantation, and cohorts A, B and C differed in prior brentuximab vedotin exposure. This specimen was peripheral blood mononuclear cells (PBMCs), taken before the fourth cycle of nivolumab. These receptors were collected from a human donor with classical Hodgkin lymphoma.

The chain links TRBV9 to TRBJ2-6; TRBD1 matches at 9 bases. Germline V CDR1 and CDR2: SGDLS, YYNGEE. CDR3 size: 21 residues. V dropped 4 bases and J dropped 3; count of bases not matched to a gene: 20. CDR3 residues: CASSIRELTGGRSHGANVLTF. The CDR3, as DNA: TGTGCCAGCAGCATCCGAGAACTTACAGGGGGCAGGTCGCATGGGGCCAACGTCCTGACTTTC.

V usage is TRBV28 and J usage is TRBJ2-5; D perhaps matches TRBD1 (7 bases). CDR3 size: 13 residues. CDR1 and CDR2 from the germline V gene are MDHEN and SYDVKM. The V end lost 6 bases, the J end lost 2 bases, and 10 bases lay between the germline ends. The CDR3 loop is CASSRGVQETQYF. CDR3 in DNA: TGTGCCAGCAGCAGGGGGGTTCAAGAGACCCAGTACTTC.

The table lists this clone with a few counts. For the CDR3, the DNA is TGTGCCATCAGTGAGTTCGGACTCCAATACAATGAGCAGTTCTTC. Its translation: CAISEFGLQYNEQFF. This chain connects TRBV10-3 to TRBJ2-1, with D possibly TRBD2 on 5 matching bases. The CDR3 contains 15 residues. In germline, CDR1 is ENHRY, CDR2 SYGVKD. V lost 1 base and J 4 bases, leaving 11 bases between the germline ends.

This clone has only one observation. The chain employs TRBV19 and TRBJ1-5, with no clear D. The CDR3 totals 14 residues. V shed 5 bases and J shed 7 bases, with 15 bases lying between them. CDR1 is LNHDA, CDR2 SQIVND, per germline (reference sequence). The CDR3 nucleotides are TGTGCCAGTAGTGTGGACTTCCCTGGGCAGCCCCAGCATTTT. Its translation is CASSVDFPGQPQHF.

The rearrangement links TRBV5-6 to TRBJ2-3, with D possibly being TRBD1 (6 bases). CDR1 and CDR2 from the germline V gene are SGHDT and YYEEEE. The CDR3 has 14 residues. The V end was cut by 3 bases, the J end by 5 bases, with 13 bases between. The CDR3 region has the DNA TGTGCCAGCAGCTGGAAAGGGGGAGTAGATACGCAGTATTTT. Amino acids: CASSWKGGVDTQYF.

This clone was picked up one time. The chain employs TRBV2 and TRBJ1-2; TRBD1 matches 8 bases. Germline-derived CDR1 and CDR2 are SNHLY and FYNNEI. This CDR3 region has 14 residues. Trimming removed 10 bases from V and 5 bases from J; junction bases left unmatched: 12. In DNA form, the CDR3 reads TGTGCCACACGGGCGCAGGGGGCATCGTATGGCTACACCTTC. This encodes CATRAQGASYGYTF.

The rearrangement uses TRBV19 and TRBJ2-5, with 9 positions matching TRBD1. Germline V lookup: CDR1 LNHDA, CDR2 SQIVND (reference sequence). The CDR3 runs to 14 residues. V gave up 6 bases and J gave up 3 bases; unmatched junction bases: 5. In DNA, the CDR3 is TGTGCCAGTAGACGGACAGGGGAAAAAGAGACCCAGTACTTC. Amino acid sequence: CASRRTGEKETQYF.

Concerning this clone itself: Compared with germline, one end of the junction differs, possibly owing to a read error. The chain combines TRBV7-7 with TRBJ2-1; D may be TRBD1 (5 bases). The length of the CDR3 is 15 residues. Germline V gene lookup returns CDR1 SSHAT and CDR2 FNYEAQ (reference sequence). For the CDR3, the DNA is TGTGCTAGCAGCTTGCTTGCAGGGTCCTACAATGAGCAGTTCTTC. It yields the protein CASSLLAGSYNEQFF. The full variable domain, in which reference TRBV7-7 and TRBJ2-1 provide the parts outside the CDR3, is GAGVSQSPRYKVTKRGQDVTLRCDPISSHATLYWYQQALGQGPEFLTYFNYEAQPDKSGLPSDRFSAERPEGSISTLTIQRTEQRDSAMYRCASSLLAGSYNEQFFGPGTRLTVL.

In DNA, the CDR3 is TGTGCCACCAGCACAATCCACACTTTACTCGGGACGGGTAATGAAAAACTGTTTTTT. Amino acids: CATSTIHTLLGTGNEKLFF. V usage is TRBV15 and J usage is TRBJ1-4, with a possible D match to TRBD1 (5 bases). V lost 4 bases and J lost 4, with 25 bases in between. This CDR3 region has 19 residues. Germline V CDR1 and CDR2: LNHNV, YYDKDF (reference sequence).

This chain uses TRBV11-2 with TRBJ2-7; 15 bases match TRBD2. This CDR3 is built from 17 residues. V trimming: 5 bases; J trimming: 3 bases; junction bases outside the gene matches: 8. Germline V lookup: CDR1 SGHAT, CDR2 FQNNGV. The CDR3 nucleotides read TGTGCCAGCAGCAAGGGACTAGCGGGGGGTCTCGGCTACGAGCAGTACTTC. It specifies CASSKGLAGGLGYEQYF.

This chain joins TRBV11-2 and TRBJ2-1, with D maybe TRBD2 (5 bases). V was trimmed by 4 bases and J by 7 bases, leaving 20 bases between them. This CDR3 contains 16 residues. Germline loops: CDR1 SGHAT, CDR2 FQNNGV. CDR3 sequence reads: CASSSIGPTPGNEQFF. The CDR3 DNA reads TGTGCCAGCAGCTCTATCGGACCTACACCGGGGAATGAGCAGTTCTTC.

The chain combines TRBV18 with TRBJ2-7; 10 bases match TRBD1. J was trimmed by 2 bases and V by 6 bases; bases with no gene match: 10. Germline V gives CDR1 KGHSH, CDR2 LQKENI. The CDR3 spans 16 residues. The chain's CDR3 is CASSSDGTGVPYEQYF. The CDR3 DNA reads as TGTGCCAGCTCGTCAGACGGGACAGGGGTACCCTACGAGCAGTACTTC.